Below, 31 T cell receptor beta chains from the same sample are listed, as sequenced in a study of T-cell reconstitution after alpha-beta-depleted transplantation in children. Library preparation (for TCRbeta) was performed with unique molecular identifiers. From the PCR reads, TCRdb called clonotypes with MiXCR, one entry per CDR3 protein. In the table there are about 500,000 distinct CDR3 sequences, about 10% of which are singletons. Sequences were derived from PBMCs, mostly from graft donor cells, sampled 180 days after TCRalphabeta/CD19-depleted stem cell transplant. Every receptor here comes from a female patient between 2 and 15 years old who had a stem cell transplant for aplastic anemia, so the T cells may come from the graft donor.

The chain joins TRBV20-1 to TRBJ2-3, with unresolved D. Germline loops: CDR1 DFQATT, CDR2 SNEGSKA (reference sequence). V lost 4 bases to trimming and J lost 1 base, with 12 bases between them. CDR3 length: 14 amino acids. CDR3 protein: CSAIGRGGTDTQYF. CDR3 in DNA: TGCAGTGCTATAGGACGTGGGGGCACAGATACGCAGTATTTT.

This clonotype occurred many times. The CDR3 DNA reads TGTGCCAGCAGCTCCCCCCCAGGACGGAACACTGAAGCTTTCTTT. It codes for CASSSPPGRNTEAFF. The chain joins TRBV5-4 to TRBJ1-1; D call uncertain. The germline CDR1 and CDR2 sequences are SGHNT and YYREEE (reference sequence). Trimming left V 3 bases short and J 1 base short, with 13 bases between. The CDR3 covers 15 residues.

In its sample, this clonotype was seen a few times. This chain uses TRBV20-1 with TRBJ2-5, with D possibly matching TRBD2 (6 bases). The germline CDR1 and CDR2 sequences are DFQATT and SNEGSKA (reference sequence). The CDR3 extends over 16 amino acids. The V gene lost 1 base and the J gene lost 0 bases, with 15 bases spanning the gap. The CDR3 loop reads CSARGGSGGYQETQYF. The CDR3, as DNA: TGCAGTGCTAGAGGGGGTAGCGGAGGGTACCAAGAGACCCAGTACTTC.

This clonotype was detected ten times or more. CDR3: CASTDLSLGAAKAGELFF. The CDR3 nucleotides read TGTGCCAGCACCGATCTTTCCCTAGGGGCTGCGAAGGCCGGGGAGCTGTTTTTT. The chain recombines TRBV12-3 or TRBV12-4 with TRBJ2-2, with a possible D match to TRBD1 (5 bases). V lost 7 bases and J 6 bases, leaving 27 bases between the germline ends. This CDR3 is 18 amino acids long.

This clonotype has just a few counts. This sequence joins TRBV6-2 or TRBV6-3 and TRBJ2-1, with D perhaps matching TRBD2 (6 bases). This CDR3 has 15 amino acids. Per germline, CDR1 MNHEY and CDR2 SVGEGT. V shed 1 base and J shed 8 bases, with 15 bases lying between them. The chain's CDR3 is CASSYWGVSGDEQFF. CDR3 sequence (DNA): TGTGCCAGCAGTTACTGGGGGGTCTCTGGGGATGAGCAGTTCTTC.

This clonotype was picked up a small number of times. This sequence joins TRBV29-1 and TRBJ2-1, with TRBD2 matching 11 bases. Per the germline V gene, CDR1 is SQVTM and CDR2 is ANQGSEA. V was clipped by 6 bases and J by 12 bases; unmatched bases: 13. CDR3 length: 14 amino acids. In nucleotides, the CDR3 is TGCAGCGTCCTTGGACTAGCGGGTGGGGGGAGGCAGTTCTTC. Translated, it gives CSVLGLAGGGRQFF.

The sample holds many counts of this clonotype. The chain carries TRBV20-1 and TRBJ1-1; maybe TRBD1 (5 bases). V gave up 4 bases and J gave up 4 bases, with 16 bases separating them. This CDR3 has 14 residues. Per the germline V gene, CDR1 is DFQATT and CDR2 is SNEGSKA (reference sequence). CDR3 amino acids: CSAINGGGSTEAFF. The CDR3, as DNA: TGCAGTGCTATAAATGGGGGAGGGAGCACTGAAGCTTTCTTT.

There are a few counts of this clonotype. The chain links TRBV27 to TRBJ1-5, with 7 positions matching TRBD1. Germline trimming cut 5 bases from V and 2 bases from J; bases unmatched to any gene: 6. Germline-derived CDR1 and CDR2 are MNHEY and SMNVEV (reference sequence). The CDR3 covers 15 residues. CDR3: CASSPTGARNQPQHF. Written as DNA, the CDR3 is TGTGCCAGCAGTCCAACAGGGGCGCGCAATCAGCCCCAGCATTTT.

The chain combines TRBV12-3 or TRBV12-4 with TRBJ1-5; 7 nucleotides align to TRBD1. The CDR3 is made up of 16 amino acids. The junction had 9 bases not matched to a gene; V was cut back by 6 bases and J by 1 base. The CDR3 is CASSPRQGRSNQPQHF. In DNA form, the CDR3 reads TGTGCCAGCAGCCCAAGACAGGGTAGGAGCAATCAGCCCCAGCATTTT.

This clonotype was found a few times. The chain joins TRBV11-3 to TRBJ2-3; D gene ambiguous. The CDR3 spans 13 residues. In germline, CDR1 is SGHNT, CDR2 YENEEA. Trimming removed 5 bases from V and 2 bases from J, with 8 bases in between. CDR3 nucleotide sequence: TGTGCCAGCAGCCATGACAACACAGATACGCAGTATTTT. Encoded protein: CASSHDNTDTQYF.

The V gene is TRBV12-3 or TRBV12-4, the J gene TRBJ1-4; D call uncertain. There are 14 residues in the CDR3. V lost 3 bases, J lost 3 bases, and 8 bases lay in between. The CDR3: CASSFGEANEKLFF. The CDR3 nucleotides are TGTGCCAGCAGTTTTGGGGAAGCTAATGAAAAACTGTTTTTT.

DNA of the CDR3: TGCAGTGCGGCACTAGCGGGAGTGTACGAGCAGTACTTC. It codes for CSAALAGVYEQYF. The gene calls are TRBV20-1 and TRBJ2-7, with 11 bases fitting TRBD2. The CDR3 totals 13 residues. Trimming cost V 6 bases and J 4 bases; bases outside gene matches: 5. Germline CDR1 is DFQATT and CDR2 is SNEGSKA (reference sequence).

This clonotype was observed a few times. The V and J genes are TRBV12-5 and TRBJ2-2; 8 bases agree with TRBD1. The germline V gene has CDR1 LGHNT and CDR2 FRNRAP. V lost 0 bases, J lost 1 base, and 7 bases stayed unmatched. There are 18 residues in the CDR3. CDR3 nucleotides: TGTGCTAGTGGTTTGGTACGGACGGGACAGGTGAACACCGGGGAGCTGTTTTTT. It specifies CASGLVRTGQVNTGELFF. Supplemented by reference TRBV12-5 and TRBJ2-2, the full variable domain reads DARVTQTPRHKVTEMGQEVTMRCQPILGHNTVFWYRQTMMQGLELLAYFRNRAPLDDSGMPKDRFSAEMPDATLATLKIQPSEPRDSAVYFCASGLVRTGQVNTGELFFGEGSRLTVL.

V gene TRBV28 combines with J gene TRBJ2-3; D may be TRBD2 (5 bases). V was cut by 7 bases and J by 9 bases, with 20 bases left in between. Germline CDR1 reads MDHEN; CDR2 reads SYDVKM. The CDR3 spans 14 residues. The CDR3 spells CASIKESGLGTQYF. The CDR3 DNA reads TGTGCCAGCATCAAGGAGAGCGGTCTAGGAACGCAGTATTTT.

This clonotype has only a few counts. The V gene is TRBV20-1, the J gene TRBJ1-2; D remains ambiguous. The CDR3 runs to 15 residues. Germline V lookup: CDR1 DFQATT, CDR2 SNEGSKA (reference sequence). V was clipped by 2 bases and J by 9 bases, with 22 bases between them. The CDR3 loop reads CSARPTLGPGRRYTF. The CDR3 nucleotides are TGCAGTGCTAGACCCACCCTGGGTCCCGGGAGGCGCTACACCTTC.

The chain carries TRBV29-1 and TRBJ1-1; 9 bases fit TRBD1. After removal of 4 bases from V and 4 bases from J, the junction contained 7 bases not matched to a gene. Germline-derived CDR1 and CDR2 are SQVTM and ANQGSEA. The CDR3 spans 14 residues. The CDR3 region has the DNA TGCAGCGTTGGACTACAGGGGGCCGTCACTGAAGCTTTCTTT. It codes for CSVGLQGAVTEAFF.

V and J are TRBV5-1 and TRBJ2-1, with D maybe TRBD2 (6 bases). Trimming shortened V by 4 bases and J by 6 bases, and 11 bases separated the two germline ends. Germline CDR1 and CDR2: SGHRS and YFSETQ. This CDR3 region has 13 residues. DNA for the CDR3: TGCGCCAGCAGCCGAGGGGACTCCAATGAGCAGTTCTTC. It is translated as CASSRGDSNEQFF.

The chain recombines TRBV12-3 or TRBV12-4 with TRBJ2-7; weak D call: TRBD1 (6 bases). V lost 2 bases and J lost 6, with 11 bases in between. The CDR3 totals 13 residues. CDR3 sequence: CASSLFRGSEQYV. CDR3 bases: TGTGCCAGCAGTTTATTTAGGGGGAGCGAGCAGTACGTC.

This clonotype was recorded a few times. Written as DNA, the CDR3 is TGTGCCAGCAGCTTAGGGGGGGGAGTAGGTACAGATACGCAGTATTTT. The encoded protein is CASSLGGGVGTDTQYF. The chain joins TRBV7-2 to TRBJ2-3, with 7 positions matching TRBD2. Germline CDR1 SGHTA, CDR2 FQGNSA. This CDR3 comprises 16 residues. With V trimmed by 1 base and J by 3 bases, 7 bases remained unmatched.

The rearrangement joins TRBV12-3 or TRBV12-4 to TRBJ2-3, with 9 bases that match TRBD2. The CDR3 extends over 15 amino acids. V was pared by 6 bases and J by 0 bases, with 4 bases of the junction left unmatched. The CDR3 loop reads CASRLGLASTDTQYF. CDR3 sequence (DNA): TGTGCCAGCAGGTTGGGACTAGCCAGCACAGATACGCAGTATTTT.

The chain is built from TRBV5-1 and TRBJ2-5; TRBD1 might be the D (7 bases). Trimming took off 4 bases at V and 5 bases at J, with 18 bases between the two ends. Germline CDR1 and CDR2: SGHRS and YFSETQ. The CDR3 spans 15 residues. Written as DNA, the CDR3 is TGCGCCAGCAGCCCGGGGGCAGGGGGAACGGAGACCCAGTACTTC. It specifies CASSPGAGGTETQYF.

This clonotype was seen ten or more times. The CDR3 region is CASTIVGTGSYNEQFF. For the CDR3, the DNA is TGTGCCAGTACCATAGTAGGGACAGGGTCCTACAATGAGCAGTTCTTC. The genes are TRBV19 and TRBJ2-1, with 9 bases that match TRBD1. CDR1 LNHDA and CDR2 SQIVND come from the germline V gene (reference sequence). The CDR3 spans 16 residues. Trimming at V came to 7 bases and at J to 1 base, leaving 8 bases not matched to a gene.

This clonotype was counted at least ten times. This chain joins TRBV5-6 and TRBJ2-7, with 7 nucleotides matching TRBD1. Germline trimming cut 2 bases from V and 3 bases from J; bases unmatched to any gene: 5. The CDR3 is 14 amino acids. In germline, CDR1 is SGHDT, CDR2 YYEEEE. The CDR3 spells CASSFGDRVYEQYF. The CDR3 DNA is TGTGCCAGCAGCTTTGGCGACAGGGTCTACGAGCAGTACTTC.

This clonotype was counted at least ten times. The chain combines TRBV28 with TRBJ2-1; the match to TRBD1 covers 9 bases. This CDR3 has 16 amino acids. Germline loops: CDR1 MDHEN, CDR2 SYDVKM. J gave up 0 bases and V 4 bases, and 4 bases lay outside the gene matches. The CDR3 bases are TGTGCCAGCAGTTACCGGGACAGGGTCTCCTACAATGAGCAGTTCTTC. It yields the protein CASSYRDRVSYNEQFF.

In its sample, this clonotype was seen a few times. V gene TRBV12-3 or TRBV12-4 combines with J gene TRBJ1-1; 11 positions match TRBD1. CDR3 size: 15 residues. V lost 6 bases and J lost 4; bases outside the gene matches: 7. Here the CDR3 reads CASSLGDRGFTEAFF. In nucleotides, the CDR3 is TGTGCCAGCAGCCTAGGGGACAGGGGGTTCACTGAAGCTTTCTTT.

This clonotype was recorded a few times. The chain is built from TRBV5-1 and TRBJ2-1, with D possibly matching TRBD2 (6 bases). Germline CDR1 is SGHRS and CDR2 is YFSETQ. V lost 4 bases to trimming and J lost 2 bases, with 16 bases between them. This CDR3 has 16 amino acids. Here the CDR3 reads CASSPRGGMAYNEQFF. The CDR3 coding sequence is TGCGCCAGCAGCCCCCGGGGCGGGATGGCCTACAATGAGCAGTTCTTC. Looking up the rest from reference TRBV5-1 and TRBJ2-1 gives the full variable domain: KAGVTQTPRYLIKTRGQQVTLSCSPISGHRSVSWYQQTPGQGLQFLFEYFSETQRNKGNFPGRFSGRQFSNSRSEMNVSTLELGDSALYLCASSPRGGMAYNEQFFGPGTRLTVL.

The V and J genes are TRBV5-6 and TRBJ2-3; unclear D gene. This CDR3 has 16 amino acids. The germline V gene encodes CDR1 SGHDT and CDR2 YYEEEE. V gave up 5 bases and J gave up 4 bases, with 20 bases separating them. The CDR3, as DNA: TGTGCCAGCAGGTCCTGGCCGGGTTGGAGCGCAGATACGCAGTATTTT. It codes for CASRSWPGWSADTQYF.

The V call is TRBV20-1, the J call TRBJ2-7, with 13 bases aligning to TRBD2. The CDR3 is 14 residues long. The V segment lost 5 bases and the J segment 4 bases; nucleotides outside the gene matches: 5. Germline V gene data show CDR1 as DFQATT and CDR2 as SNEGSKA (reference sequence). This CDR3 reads CSASTSGRPYEQYV. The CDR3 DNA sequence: TGCAGTGCTTCGACTAGCGGGAGGCCATACGAGCAGTACGTC.

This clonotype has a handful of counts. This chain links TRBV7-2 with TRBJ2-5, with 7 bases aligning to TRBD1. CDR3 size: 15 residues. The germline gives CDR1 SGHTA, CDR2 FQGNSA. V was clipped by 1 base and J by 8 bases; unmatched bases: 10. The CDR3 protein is CASSLVGQAPGTQYF. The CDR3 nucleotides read TGTGCCAGCAGCTTAGTTGGACAGGCACCTGGAACCCAGTACTTC.

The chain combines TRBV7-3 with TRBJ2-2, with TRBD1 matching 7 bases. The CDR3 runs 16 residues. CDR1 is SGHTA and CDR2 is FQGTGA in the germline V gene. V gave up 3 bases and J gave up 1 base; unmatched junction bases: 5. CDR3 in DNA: TGTGCCAGCAGCTTTTCAGGGACAGTGAACACCGGGGAGCTGTTTTTT. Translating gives CASSFSGTVNTGELFF.

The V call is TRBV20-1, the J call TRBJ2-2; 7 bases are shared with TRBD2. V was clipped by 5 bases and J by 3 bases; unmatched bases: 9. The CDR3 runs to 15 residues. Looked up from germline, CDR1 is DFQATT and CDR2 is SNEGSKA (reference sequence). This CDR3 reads CSAPHAGEDTGELFF. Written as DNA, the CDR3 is TGCAGTGCTCCCCATGCGGGAGAAGACACCGGGGAGCTGTTTTTT.